What follows describes a single T cell receptor (beta chain). One end of the junction does not line up with germline, which may come from a read error. The CDR3 consists of 15 residues. Germline CDR1 is LNHDA and CDR2 is SQIVND (reference sequence). These data originate in a study of blood T cell repertoires in COVID-19. TCRdb keeps only in-frame clones here, not all; method: immunoSEQ multiplex PCR. The table lists more than 45,000 clones, 70% to 90% of them singletons. The chain couples TRBV19 to TRBJ2-1, with D tentatively TRBD2 (5 bases). The clonotype comes from a man in his fifties or sixties with acute or convalescent COVID-19. The sample was peripheral blood. CDR3 region: CASSIALSSYNEQFF. The DNA of the CDR3 is TGTGCCAGTAGCATAGCGTTGAGCTCCTACAATGAGCAGTTCTTC.